Listed below are T cell receptor beta chains from one sample, sequenced in a study of CD8 T cells in Susac syndrome. TCRdb re-analysed the immunoSEQ multiplex PCR reads in MiXCR, keeping a single row per CDR3 protein. The sample lists about 300,000 distinct CDR3 sequences; 85% were seen once. Material: CD8+ T cells from PBMCs. The origin of the receptors is a human donor with multiple sclerosis. CDR3s include the opening cysteine and the closing phenylalanine or tryptophan. Each record gives: D gene, J gene, V gene, clone size, CDR3 protein, CDR3 DNA. The D gene is left open where the match is weak. Expanded clones are given a class, and other clones once, few, many or no size at all.

>NA|TRBJ2-7|TRBV11-2|NA
CASSSGGPGKNSYEQYF
TGTGCCAGCAGCTCCGGGGGACCCGGGAAAAACTCCTACGAGCAGTACTTC
>NA|TRBJ2-7|TRBV5-6|NA
CASSLVRGPEQYF
TGTGCCAGCAGCTTGGTGCGGGGCCCCGAGCAGTACTTC
>TRBD2|TRBJ2-2|TRBV11-3|NA
CASSSPGWSGRVEGTGELFF
TGTGCCAGCAGCTCCCCAGGTTGGAGCGGGAGGGTGGAGGGCACCGGGGAGCTGTTTTTT
>NA|TRBJ2-3|TRBV2|NA
CASGYLGGGTDTQYF
TGTGCCAGCGGTTACTTAGGCGGAGGCACAGATACGCAGTATTTT
>TRBD2|TRBJ2-7|TRBV6-2/TRBV6-3|NA
CASSKGLAAYEQYF
TGTGCCAGCAGTAAAGGACTAGCAGCCTACGAGCAGTACTTC
>TRBD2|TRBJ2-3|TRBV30|once
CACSLAGGPRDTQYF
TGTGCCTGTTCACTAGCGGGAGGGCCGAGAGATACGCAGTATTTT
>TRBD1|TRBJ1-2|TRBV7-9|NA
CASSMDRGLNGYTF
TGTGCCAGCAGCATGGACAGGGGGCTTAATGGCTACACCTTC
>NA|TRBJ1-1|TRBV27|NA
CASSLLHFTEAFF
TGTGCCAGCAGTTTACTCCATTTCACTGAAGCTTTCTTT
>NA|TRBJ1-1|TRBV28|NA
CASSGPRLNTEAFF
TGTGCCAGCAGCGGGCCCCGGCTGAACACTGAAGCTTTCTTT
>TRBD2|TRBJ2-1|TRBV6-1|NA
CASQRLAGGKEQFF
TGTGCCAGTCAAAGACTAGCGGGAGGAAAAGAGCAGTTCTTC
>TRBD2|TRBJ2-2|TRBV27|NA
CASSLSGLAVNTGELFF
TGTGCCAGCAGTTTATCCGGACTAGCGGTGAACACCGGGGAGCTGTTTTTT
>NA|TRBJ2-1|TRBV7-6|NA
CASSSSRRGLTYNEQFF
TGTGCCAGCAGCTCGTCTCGCCGTGGACTCACTTACAATGAGCAGTTCTTC
>NA|TRBJ2-7|TRBV19|once
CASSTRQETAYEQYF
TGTGCCAGTAGTACTCGACAGGAGACGGCCTACGAGCAGTACTTC
>NA|TRBJ1-6|TRBV27|NA
CASKTVGQGNSPLHF
TGTGCCAGCAAAACCGTCGGGCAGGGGAATTCACCCCTCCACTTT